The rows below give T cell receptor beta chains drawn from one sample of a study of OX40 agonist ivuxolimab in advanced cancers. Produced via immunoSEQ multiplex PCR; TCRdb's table is partial and in-frame only. The sample consists of about 72,000 clones, under 85% of them appearing once. The sample in question was CD4+ or CD8+ T cells sorted from blood, obtained in a trial of the OX40 agonist ivuxolimab. Receptors originate from an adult with an advanced solid tumor such as melanoma, head and neck, liver or kidney cancer. CDR3s include the opening cysteine and the closing phenylalanine or tryptophan. D genes are given only for firm matches. Clone sizes are given selectively: once, few, many, or a class where the clone is expanded.

TRBJ2-2	TRBD1	TRBV11-3	once	TGTGCCAGCAGCCAGAGGACAGGGGGTTTCGGGGAGCTGTTTTTT	CASSQRTGGFGELFF
TRBJ2-5	TRBD1	TRBV28	many	TGTGCCAGCAGTTTCAGGACAGGGGACGAGACCCAGTACTTC	CASSFRTGDETQYF
TRBJ1-2	.	TRBV6-5	.	TGTGCCAGCAGGGAGTTAGCTAACTATGGCTACACCTTC	CASRELANYGYTF
TRBJ1-1	TRBD1	TRBV7-9	.	TGTGCCAGCAGCTTAGGGGGACAGGGGAGGACTGAAGCTTTCTTT	CASSLGGQGRTEAFF
TRBJ1-1	TRBD1	TRBV30	.	TGTGCCGGACAGGCAGGAAACACTGAAGCTTTCTTT	CAGQAGNTEAFF
TRBJ2-2	.	TRBV27	.	TGTGCCAGCAGCATCCCCGGCGGGGAGCTGTTTTTT	CASSIPGGELFF
TRBJ2-1	.	TRBV10-3	.	TGTGCCATCAGTGAGTTAGGCGCGACGGGGAGAGATGAGCAGTTCTTC	CAISELGATGRDEQFF
TRBJ1-4	TRBD1	TRBV6-5	.	TGTGCCAGCAGACCGGGACAGACTAATGAAAAACTGTTTTTT	CASRPGQTNEKLFF
TRBJ2-5	.	TRBV11-3	.	TGTGCCAGCAGCCTCGGGACTGGAGGGAGGACCCAGTACTTC	CASSLGTGGRTQYF
TRBJ2-2	TRBD2	TRBV28	.	TGTGCCAGCAGTTTACTTGGCGGGAGGGCCAACACCGGGGAGCTGTTTTTT	CASSLLGGRANTGELFF
TRBJ1-4	.	TRBV28	.	TGTGCCACCGCCCTTCAGGTAGTCACTAATGAAAAACTGTTTTTT	CATALQVVTNEKLFF
TRBJ2-2	TRBD2	TRBV10-3	.	TGTGCCATCAGTGAGTCGTCGGGAGGGACTAGCGGGGTGACCGGGGAGCTGTTTTTT	CAISESSGGTSGVTGELFF
TRBJ2-5	.	TRBV5-1	few	TGCGCCAGCAGCTTGGTGGGTTTCAAGGAAGAGACCCAGTACTTC	CASSLVGFKEETQYF
TRBJ2-7	TRBD2	TRBV12-5	.	TGTGCTAGTGGTTTGGTAACTAGCGGGAAGGGGTACGAGCAGTACTTC	CASGLVTSGKGYEQYF
TRBJ1-2	.	TRBV11-2	few	TGTGCCAGCAGCCTCCTCGGTAGAGATAACTATGGCTACACCTTC	CASSLLGRDNYGYTF
TRBJ1-5	.	TRBV28	.	TGTGCCAGCAGCGGACCTCTTCAGCCCCAGCATTTT	CASSGPLQPQHF
TRBJ2-3	.	TRBV11-2	.	TGTGCCAGCGGTAGCACAGATACGCAGTATTTT	CASGSTDTQYF
TRBJ2-3	.	TRBV5-1	.	TGCGCCAGCAGTTCTGCTAGGACCCTCACTAGCACAGATACGCAGTATTTT	CASSSARTLTSTDTQYF
TRBJ2-1	.	TRBV19	.	TGTGCCAGCACAGGGCACTACAATGAGCAGTTCTTC	CASTGHYNEQFF
TRBJ2-7	TRBD2	TRBV7-9	.	TGTGCCAGCAGCCAGGGACTAGCAGACGGCTACGAGCAGTACTTC	CASSQGLADGYEQYF
TRBJ2-3	.	TRBV7-5	.	TGTGTCAGAAGGGAACCGATTCTCGGGTCTACAGATACGCAGTATTTT	CVRREPILGSTDTQYF
TRBJ2-5	.	TRBV28	once	TGTGCCAGCACCGATTCAGGCGGGCAGTACTTC	CASTDSGGQYF
TRBJ2-1	.	TRBV6-6	.	TGTGCCAGCAGTTACTCGGCACTAGCAAAGAATGAGCAGTTCTTC	CASSYSALAKNEQFF
TRBJ2-1	TRBD2	TRBV6-5	.	TGTGCCAGCAGTTACTCTTCAACTAGCGGAAACAATGAGCAGTTCTTC	CASSYSSTSGNNEQFF
TRBJ2-5	TRBD2	TRBV5-1	.	TGCGCCAGCAGCTTATTAGCGGGAGGGCGAGAGACCCAGTACTTC	CASSLLAGGRETQYF
TRBJ2-1	TRBD2	TRBV7-2	.	TGTGCCAGCAGCCTAGCGGGAGGTACCTACAATGAGCAGTTCTTC	CASSLAGGTYNEQFF
TRBJ2-6	TRBD2	TRBV28	.	TGTGCCAGCAGTTTACCGTTAGCGGGTGGCTCTGGGGCCAACGTCCTGACTTTC	CASSLPLAGGSGANVLTF
TRBJ2-7	.	TRBV7-9	.	TGTGCCAGCAGCTTACCCAGGGGCCCCTATGACTACGAGCAGTACTTC	CASSLPRGPYDYEQYF
TRBJ1-5	TRBD1	TRBV19	.	TGTGCCAGTAGTATCGGGACAGGGGCTTATCAGCCCCAGCATTTT	CASSIGTGAYQPQHF
TRBJ1-3	.	TRBV15	.	TGTGCCACCAGCAGAGATCGGGGGGCTTCGGGAAACACCATATATTTT	CATSRDRGASGNTIYF
TRBJ2-1	TRBD2	TRBV6-5	.	TGTGCCAGCAGTTCCCGGTCTAGCGGGAGGAATGAGCAGTTCTTC	CASSSRSSGRNEQFF
TRBJ2-2	TRBD2	TRBV5-1	.	TGCGCCAGCAGCTTGTCCGGCGGGAGGAGCGGGGAGCTGTTTTTT	CASSLSGGRSGELFF
TRBJ1-1	.	TRBV2	.	TGTGCCAGCAGTGAAGCGCTCTTGGCTTTCTTT	CASSEALLAFF